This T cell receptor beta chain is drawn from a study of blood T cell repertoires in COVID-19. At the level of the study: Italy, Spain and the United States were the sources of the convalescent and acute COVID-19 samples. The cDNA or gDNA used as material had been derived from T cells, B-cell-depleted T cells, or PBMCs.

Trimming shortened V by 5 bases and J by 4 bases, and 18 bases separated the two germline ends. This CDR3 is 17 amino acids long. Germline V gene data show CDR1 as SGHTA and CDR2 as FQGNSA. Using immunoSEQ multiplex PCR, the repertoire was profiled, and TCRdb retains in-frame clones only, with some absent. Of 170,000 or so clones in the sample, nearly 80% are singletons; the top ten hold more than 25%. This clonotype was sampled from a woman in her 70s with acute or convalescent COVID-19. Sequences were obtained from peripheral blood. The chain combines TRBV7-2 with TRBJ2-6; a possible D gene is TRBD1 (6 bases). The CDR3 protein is CASSVKPPGAGANVLTF. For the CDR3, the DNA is TGTGCCAGCAGCGTAAAGCCTCCAGGGGCCGGGGCCAACGTCCTGACTTTC.